The rows below give T cell receptor beta chains drawn from one sample of a study of blood T cell dynamics during melanoma immunotherapy. Generated by immunoSEQ multiplex PCR, the TCRdb table keeps only in-frame clones and is missing some. The sample records approximately 28,000 clones, roughly 84% being singletons. Here the sequenced sample was blood, taken from a patient treated with checkpoint blockade. These receptors originate from a human donor with melanoma. CDR3s include the opening cysteine and the closing phenylalanine or tryptophan. The D gene is left open where the match is weak. Size is omitted from some rows. Given values are once, few, many or a class for expanded clones.

j_call	d_call	v_call	clone_size	cdr3_nt	cdr3_aa
TRBJ1-2	NA	TRBV6-1	few	TGTGCCAGCACGGGGACTTCCCGAATCTATGGCTACACCTTC	CASTGTSRIYGYTF
TRBJ1-1	TRBD1	TRBV5-1	few	TGCGCCAGCAGCTTGGAAACAGGGGGCTTCACTGAAGCTTTCTTT	CASSLETGGFTEAFF
TRBJ2-7	TRBD1	TRBV10-3	NA	TGTGCCATCAGTGAGAGTGGACAGGGACTTACCGAGCAGTACTTC	CAISESGQGLTEQYF
TRBJ2-1	TRBD2	TRBV27	NA	TGTGCCAGCAGTTTCAGCACTAGCGGGATTGGGGTCAATGAGCAGTTCTTC	CASSFSTSGIGVNEQFF
TRBJ1-2	NA	TRBV27	NA	TGTGCCAGCAGTTTTGAGGGTAACTATGGCTACACCTTC	CASSFEGNYGYTF
TRBJ1-1	NA	TRBV5-4	NA	TGTGCCAGCAGCTTGGGTGGAGCAGCGAACACTGAAGCTTTCTTT	CASSLGGAANTEAFF
TRBJ2-2	TRBD2	TRBV5-1	NA	TGCGCCAGCAGCTCCGGGACTAGCCGGTCCGGGGAGCTGTTTTTT	CASSSGTSRSGELFF
TRBJ1-2	NA	TRBV5-4	NA	TGTGCCAGCAGCTTGGCCCGGGGTCATGGCTACACCTTC	CASSLARGHGYTF
TRBJ2-7	TRBD1	TRBV9	NA	TGTGCCAGCAGCGTAGGTCCACCAGGGGGCAGCTACGAGCAGTACTTC	CASSVGPPGGSYEQYF
TRBJ2-2	NA	TRBV7-5	once	NA	CVRSLVARGSTGELFF
TRBJ2-3	NA	TRBV7-9	once	TGTGCCAGCAGCTTAGCGTACCAGCCCACAGATACGCAGTATTTT	CASSLAYQPTDTQYF
TRBJ1-2	NA	TRBV6-1	few	TGTGCCAGCAGTGAAGCCGGTGGGGATGGCTACACCTTC	CASSEAGGDGYTF
TRBJ1-2	NA	TRBV5-1	NA	TGCGCCAGCAGCCCTTGGAGTGAGACTGGCTACACCTTC	CASSPWSETGYTF
TRBJ1-3	NA	TRBV19	NA	TGTGCCAGTAGTATAAGTACGATGGACCATGGAAACACCATATATTTT	CASSISTMDHGNTIYF
TRBJ2-7	NA	TRBV7-8	NA	TGTGCCAGCAGCTTATTAGCGGTCCAGGCCGAGCAGTACTTC	CASSLLAVQAEQYF
TRBJ2-7	TRBD2	TRBV4-1	NA	TGCGCCAGCAGCCATCAAACCGGGACTAGCTACGAGCAGTACTTC	CASSHQTGTSYEQYF
TRBJ1-2	TRBD1	TRBV19	NA	TGTGCCACACTCGGGGACAGGGGGCTCTATGGCTACACCTTC	CATLGDRGLYGYTF
TRBJ1-5	TRBD1	TRBV19	NA	TGTGCCAGTAGAGATAGGACAGGGTCGTATCAGCCCCAGCATTTT	CASRDRTGSYQPQHF
TRBJ2-7	NA	TRBV29-1	NA	TGCAGCCGGAGTGGCGGTTCCTACGAGCAGTACTTC	CSRSGGSYEQYF
TRBJ2-5	TRBD1	TRBV7-7	once	TGTGCTAGCAGCACCGACAGGGAAGGGACCCAGTACTTC	CASSTDREGTQYF
TRBJ1-1	NA	TRBV19	few	TGTGCCAGTCGCGCGGGCTTTGGGAACACTGAAGCTTTCTTT	CASRAGFGNTEAFF
TRBJ1-2	NA	TRBV10-3	NA	TGTGCCATCAGTGAGTCTCAGGGCAGCTACACCTTC	CAISESQGSYTF
TRBJ1-2	TRBD1	TRBV5-6	NA	TGTGCCAGCAGCTCACAGGGGCTGGGAGGCTACACCTTC	CASSSQGLGGYTF
TRBJ1-1	NA	TRBV5-6	NA	TGTGCCAGCAGCGGGGAGGACAGCATGAACACTGAAGCTTTCTTT	CASSGEDSMNTEAFF
TRBJ1-1	NA	TRBV5-8	NA	TGTGCCAGCAGCTTTTATACAGGGAGTCTGAACACTGAAGCTTTCTTT	CASSFYTGSLNTEAFF
TRBJ1-2	TRBD1	TRBV28	NA	TGTGCCAGCAGTTTATCGGACAGGGGATCCTATGGCTACACCTTC	CASSLSDRGSYGYTF
TRBJ1-1	NA	TRBV6-1	NA	TGTGCCAGCAGTGAAGGCGGGATCTTGAACACTGAAGCTTTCTTT	CASSEGGILNTEAFF
TRBJ2-3	TRBD1	TRBV7-6	NA	TGTGCCAGCAGCCACGGGACAGGGGCAGATACGCAGTATTTT	CASSHGTGADTQYF
TRBJ2-2	NA	TRBV6-1	NA	TGTGCCAGCAGTGCACCCAACACCGGGGAGCTGTTTTTT	CASSAPNTGELFF
TRBJ2-1	TRBD1	TRBV19	NA	TGTGCCAGTAGTTCAGGACAGGCCGTCGGTGAGCAGTTCTTC	CASSSGQAVGEQFF
TRBJ2-7	TRBD1	TRBV27	NA	TGTGCCAGCGCGAGACAGGGGGCTACCTACGAGCAGTACTTC	CASARQGATYEQYF
TRBJ2-5	NA	TRBV15	NA	TGTGCCACCAGCAGAGAGGCGGACAGCGGGCAGTACTTC	CATSREADSGQYF
TRBJ1-1	NA	TRBV28	NA	TGTGCCAGCAGCCCGTATACTCTAAACACTGAAGCTTTCTTT	CASSPYTLNTEAFF
TRBJ2-4	NA	TRBV7-2	NA	TGTGCCAGCAGCTTAGTCGAGGGGTTAGCCAAAAACATTCAGTACTTC	CASSLVEGLAKNIQYF
TRBJ1-5	NA	TRBV5-8	NA	TGTGCCAGCAGCTTTGAAGGGGGGCCCCAGCATTTT	CASSFEGGPQHF
TRBJ2-3	NA	TRBV5-6	NA	TGTGCCAGCAGTCGGGACACCTGGTCAGATACGCAGTATTTT	CASSRDTWSDTQYF
TRBJ1-2	NA	TRBV5-1	few	TGCGCCAGCAGCCCCCGACTGGAGGCGAACTATGGCTACACCTTC	CASSPRLEANYGYTF
TRBJ1-6	NA	TRBV6-1	NA	TGTGCCAGCAGTGGGGCAGGGCGGAGTTCACCCCTCCACTTT	CASSGAGRSSPLHF
TRBJ2-1	TRBD2	TRBV7-2	NA	TGTGCCAGCAGCTTAGGTCTAGCGGGAAATGAGCAGTTCTTC	CASSLGLAGNEQFF
TRBJ1-6	NA	TRBV5-4	NA	TGTGCCAGCAGCTCGGACAGCTCCTATAATTCACCCCTCCACTTT	CASSSDSSYNSPLHF
TRBJ2-1	TRBD2	TRBV9	few	TGTGCCAGCAGCGCCATGGGGGCTAGCGGGAGGAGTGAGCAGTTCTTC	CASSAMGASGRSEQFF
TRBJ1-5	NA	TRBV5-5	NA	TGTGCCACCGGGACAATTCAGATACGGAACTATAGCAATCAGCCCCAGCATTTT	CATGTIQIRNYSNQPQHF
TRBJ2-2	TRBD1	TRBV4-1	few	TGCGCCAGCAGCCCCAGGGCAGGGGGGAACACCGGGGAGCTGTTTTTT	CASSPRAGGNTGELFF
TRBJ1-4	TRBD1	TRBV28	NA	TGTGCCAGCACTCTCCGCGGGACAGCTAATGAAAAACTGTTTTTT	CASTLRGTANEKLFF
TRBJ1-1	NA	TRBV25-1	NA	TGTGCCAGCAGCGGGGGCAACACTGAAGCTTTCTTT	CASSGGNTEAFF
TRBJ2-7	NA	TRBV4-1	medium-sized	TGCGCCAGCAGCAACGCCGCCGAGCAGTACTTC	CASSNAAEQYF
TRBJ2-5	NA	TRBV7-6	NA	TGTGCCAGCAGCTTAAGTTATGAGACCCAGTACTTC	CASSLSYETQYF
TRBJ2-3	NA	TRBV11-3	once	TGTGCCAGCAGCTTAGGACGTTCAGATACGCAGTATTTT	CASSLGRSDTQYF
TRBJ2-1	NA	TRBV7-6	NA	TGTGCCAGCAGCTCTTTTGAGGGGAATGAGCAGTTCTTC	CASSSFEGNEQFF
TRBJ2-7	NA	TRBV19	NA	TGTGCCAGTAGTAGAACCGGGAACTTC	CASSRTGNF